Listed below are T cell receptor beta chains from one sample, sequenced in a study of CD8+CD57+ T cells in acquired aplastic anemia. MiXCR, applied by TCRdb to the reads, yields one record per CDR3 protein. The sample records about 180,000 distinct CDR3 sequences, 40% to 55% being singletons. The sequencing input was sorted CD4+, CD8+, or CD8+CD57+ T cells (not recorded which) from PBMCs. Source of these receptors: a human donor in good health. The CDR3 runs from the conserved cysteine through the conserved F or W. D genes are given only for firm matches. Only part of the rows carry a size: once, few, many, or a class if the clone is expanded.

clone size: few; D gene: TRBD1; J gene: TRBJ1-1; V gene: TRBV12-3/TRBV12-4; CDR3 DNA: TGTGCCAGCAGTTTTCTCGGGACAGGTTTGAACACTGAAGCTTTCTTT; CDR3 protein: CASSFLGTGLNTEAFF
clone size: few; D gene: TRBD1; J gene: TRBJ1-4; V gene: TRBV2; CDR3 DNA: TGTGCCAGCAGCGACAGGGGGGCAACTAATGAAAAACTGTTTTTT; CDR3 protein: CASSDRGATNEKLFF
clone size: NA; D gene: NA; J gene: TRBJ2-7; V gene: TRBV15; CDR3 DNA: TGTGCCACCAGCAGAGGGATATACGAGCAGTACTTC; CDR3 protein: CATSRGIYEQYF
clone size: many; D gene: NA; J gene: TRBJ1-2; V gene: TRBV29-1; CDR3 DNA: TGCAGCGTTGCACTGCTCTCTAACTATGGCTACACCTTC; CDR3 protein: CSVALLSNYGYTF
clone size: many; D gene: NA; J gene: TRBJ2-4; V gene: TRBV7-8; CDR3 DNA: TGTGCCAGCAGCTTGAGCGGCGGGGCAAACATTCAGTACTTC; CDR3 protein: CASSLSGGANIQYF
clone size: few; D gene: NA; J gene: TRBJ2-1; V gene: TRBV4-3; CDR3 DNA: TGCGCCAGCAGCCAAGTAGGGGGGATTGGGAATGAGCAGTTCTTC; CDR3 protein: CASSQVGGIGNEQFF
clone size: few; D gene: NA; J gene: TRBJ2-7; V gene: TRBV10-3; CDR3 DNA: TGTGCCATCAGTGTCCAGGGAAGCAACTACGAGCAGTACTTC; CDR3 protein: CAISVQGSNYEQYF
clone size: few; D gene: NA; J gene: TRBJ1-2; V gene: TRBV20-1; CDR3 DNA: TGCAGTGCTAGACGTCCGGCTAACTATGGCTACACCTTC; CDR3 protein: CSARRPANYGYTF
clone size: few; D gene: NA; J gene: TRBJ1-5; V gene: TRBV3-1; CDR3 DNA: TGTGCCAGCAGCCCGGACAGTACCTATAGCAATCAGCCCCAGCATTTT; CDR3 protein: CASSPDSTYSNQPQHF
clone size: NA; D gene: NA; J gene: TRBJ2-7; V gene: TRBV11-2; CDR3 DNA: TGTGCCAGCAGCTTAGAGGCTGCGGATTCCTACGAGCAGTACTTC; CDR3 protein: CASSLEAADSYEQYF
clone size: NA; D gene: NA; J gene: TRBJ1-2; V gene: TRBV19; CDR3 DNA: TGTGCCAGTAGTATACGCGGCAGGGAGGGCTATGGCTACACCTTC; CDR3 protein: CASSIRGREGYGYTF
clone size: NA; D gene: NA; J gene: TRBJ1-6; V gene: TRBV20-1; CDR3 DNA: TGCAGTGCTAGCGGGGACACTAATTCACCCCTCCACTTT; CDR3 protein: CSASGDTNSPLHF
clone size: NA; D gene: TRBD2; J gene: TRBJ2-5; V gene: TRBV2; CDR3 DNA: TGTGCCAGCAGTAGGGACTATAAGTACTTC; CDR3 protein: CASSRDYKYF
clone size: NA; D gene: NA; J gene: TRBJ1-1; V gene: TRBV11-2; CDR3 DNA: TGTGCCAGCAGCTTAGTGTACGGAGCGGCTTTCTTT; CDR3 protein: CASSLVYGAAFF
clone size: NA; D gene: TRBD1; J gene: TRBJ2-7; V gene: TRBV29-1; CDR3 DNA: TGCAGCGTCCTAAGCACCGGGACAGGGAGCTCCTACGAGCAGTACTTC; CDR3 protein: CSVLSTGTGSSYEQYF
clone size: few; D gene: NA; J gene: TRBJ2-7; V gene: TRBV11-2; CDR3 DNA: TGTGCCAGCAGCTTAGAGGGGAGGCCTTCCTCCTACGAGCAGTACTTC; CDR3 protein: CASSLEGRPSSYEQYF
clone size: NA; D gene: NA; J gene: TRBJ2-7; V gene: TRBV4-2; CDR3 DNA: TGTGCCAGCAGCCAAGCACTAGGGGAGGCCTACGAGCAGTACTTC; CDR3 protein: CASSQALGEAYEQYF
clone size: NA; D gene: NA; J gene: TRBJ2-1; V gene: TRBV7-4; CDR3 DNA: TGTGCCAGCCGGCCAAGCTCCTACAATGAGCAGTTCTTC; CDR3 protein: CASRPSSYNEQFF
clone size: few; D gene: TRBD1; J gene: TRBJ1-1; V gene: TRBV2; CDR3 DNA: TGTGCCAGCAGTGGACAGGGCATGAACACTGAAGCTTTCTTT; CDR3 protein: CASSGQGMNTEAFF
clone size: many; D gene: NA; J gene: TRBJ1-2; V gene: TRBV4-1; CDR3 DNA: TGCGCCAGCAGCCAAGTCGGGGGGGTTAGGGGCTACACCTTC; CDR3 protein: CASSQVGGVRGYTF
clone size: many; D gene: TRBD2; J gene: TRBJ2-1; V gene: TRBV20-1; CDR3 DNA: TGCAGTGGCCTACTAGCGGGCGAGTCCAATGAGCAGTTCTTC; CDR3 protein: CSGLLAGESNEQFF
clone size: many; D gene: NA; J gene: TRBJ2-3; V gene: TRBV19; CDR3 DNA: TGTGCCAGTAGTTCCCCAGGGCAGACAGATACGCAGTATTTT; CDR3 protein: CASSSPGQTDTQYF
clone size: NA; D gene: NA; J gene: TRBJ2-1; V gene: TRBV20-1; CDR3 DNA: TGCAGTGGGGTTAGCGCCTACAATGAGCAGTTCTTC; CDR3 protein: CSGVSAYNEQFF
clone size: NA; D gene: NA; J gene: TRBJ2-7; V gene: TRBV6-4; CDR3 DNA: TGTGCCAGCAGCGCCCAGGCAGGTAGTGCCTACGAGCAGTACTTC; CDR3 protein: CASSAQAGSAYEQYF
clone size: NA; D gene: TRBD1; J gene: TRBJ2-2; V gene: TRBV10-3; CDR3 DNA: TGTGCCATCAGCCCTGGGACAGGGGATACCGGGGAGCTGTTTTTT; CDR3 protein: CAISPGTGDTGELFF
clone size: NA; D gene: NA; J gene: TRBJ2-7; V gene: TRBV25-1; CDR3 DNA: TGTGCCAGCAGTGAATTCAACCTAGACCGGTACTTC; CDR3 protein: CASSEFNLDRYF
clone size: few; D gene: TRBD2; J gene: TRBJ2-3; V gene: TRBV24-1; CDR3 DNA: TGTGCCACCAGTGATTGGAGAGCGGGATCAAAGGCAGATACGCAGTATTTT; CDR3 protein: CATSDWRAGSKADTQYF
clone size: NA; D gene: TRBD1; J gene: TRBJ1-2; V gene: TRBV18; CDR3 DNA: TGTGCCAGCTCGACGACAGGGGGCGCGTATGGCTACACCTTC; CDR3 protein: CASSTTGGAYGYTF
clone size: once; D gene: TRBD2; J gene: TRBJ2-7; V gene: TRBV7-2; CDR3 DNA: TGTGCCAGCAGCCTAGCGGGAGACCCCTACGAGCAGTACTTC; CDR3 protein: CASSLAGDPYEQYF
clone size: many; D gene: TRBD1; J gene: TRBJ1-2; V gene: TRBV25-1; CDR3 DNA: TGTGCCAGCAGTGAATATTATGGAGGGGGCGGCGGCTACACCTTC; CDR3 protein: CASSEYYGGGGGYTF
clone size: NA; D gene: NA; J gene: TRBJ1-1; V gene: TRBV7-2; CDR3 DNA: TGTGCCAGCAGCTTAGTGGTTGAAGCTTTCTTT; CDR3 protein: CASSLVVEAFF
clone size: NA; D gene: NA; J gene: TRBJ1-4; V gene: TRBV20-1; CDR3 DNA: TGCAGTGCTAGCAATTCTTGGGTGGCGGGGTCCAATGAAAAACTGTTTTTT; CDR3 protein: CSASNSWVAGSNEKLFF
clone size: NA; D gene: NA; J gene: TRBJ2-5; V gene: TRBV5-1; CDR3 DNA: TGCGCCAGCAGCTTGGCAGGGTGGGAGACCCAGTACTTC; CDR3 protein: CASSLAGWETQYF
clone size: once; D gene: NA; J gene: TRBJ2-7; V gene: TRBV2; CDR3 DNA: TGTGCCAGCTCACCCTCTCCCCAAGCCTACGAGCAGTACTTC; CDR3 protein: CASSPSPQAYEQYF
clone size: many; D gene: NA; J gene: TRBJ2-2; V gene: TRBV24-1; CDR3 DNA: TGTGCCACCAGTGATGGCGTTGCCCCGTTGAACACCGGGGAGCTGTTTTTT; CDR3 protein: CATSDGVAPLNTGELFF
clone size: few; D gene: NA; J gene: TRBJ2-2; V gene: TRBV5-1; CDR3 DNA: TGCGCCAGCAGCCCAAATCCCAGGTCAGGGACCGGGGAGCTGTTTTTT; CDR3 protein: CASSPNPRSGTGELFF